The next 24 T cell receptor beta chains were all read from a single sample in a study of cytomegalovirus exposure and HLA in healthy donors. Method: immunoSEQ multiplex PCR; TCRdb's copy keeps in-frame clones and lacks some. The profile shows a few hundred thousand clones, 86% of them singletons. Sequenced: PBMCs. The receptors here all came from a woman younger than 30 in good health and CMV-seronegative.

V is TRBV9 and J is TRBJ2-7; a possible D gene is TRBD2 (6 bases). There are 15 residues in the CDR3. Trimming pared 0 bases from V and 0 bases from J, leaving 10 bases between. Germline V CDR1 and CDR2: SGDLS, YYNGEE. CDR3 sequence: CASSVEPGSSYEQYF. The CDR3 bases are TGTGCCAGCAGCGTAGAACCCGGGAGCTCCTACGAGCAGTACTTC.

This clone came up a few times. The chain is built from TRBV2 and TRBJ1-2; 8 bases line up with TRBD1. The CDR3 extends over 13 amino acids. The junction had 5 bases not matched to a gene; V was cut back by 7 bases and J by 4 bases. Germline-derived CDR1 and CDR2 are SNHLY and FYNNEI. The CDR3 DNA sequence: TGTGCCAGCAAAACAGGGGGTCCCTATGGCTACACCTTC. It is translated as CASKTGGPYGYTF.

V usage is TRBV2 and J usage is TRBJ2-5; D perhaps matches TRBD2 (5 bases). The V and J ends lost 5 bases and 4 bases respectively, with 14 bases between them. Germline-derived CDR1 and CDR2 are SNHLY and FYNNEI. The CDR3 is 14 amino acids. As DNA, the CDR3 is TGTGCCAGCAGTCGGGGTCCCGTCGGAGAGACCCAGTACTTC. Translating gives CASSRGPVGETQYF.

The gene calls are TRBV28 and TRBJ2-1, with 9 bases matching TRBD2. The CDR3 is 18 amino acids. The V and J ends lost 9 bases and 10 bases, in that order; junction bases with no gene match: 25. Germline loops: CDR1 MDHEN, CDR2 SYDVKM. The CDR3 spells CASKSPPDRYSGRPEQFF. The CDR3 nucleotides are TGTGCCAGTAAATCCCCACCCGATCGGTATAGCGGGAGACCGGAGCAGTTCTTC.

This chain uses TRBV5-1 with TRBJ2-7; TRBD2 matches at 11 bases. After removal of 4 bases from V and 6 bases from J, the junction contained 9 bases not matched to a gene. The CDR3 extends over 15 amino acids. The germline CDR1 and CDR2 sequences are SGHRS and YFSETQ. CDR3 loop: CASSGGTSGVSEQYF. The CDR3 DNA reads as TGCGCCAGCAGCGGCGGGACTAGCGGAGTCTCCGAGCAGTACTTC. The complete variable domain, with remaining parts taken from reference TRBV5-1 and TRBJ2-7, reads KAGVTQTPRYLIKTRGQQVTLSCSPISGHRSVSWYQQTPGQGLQFLFEYFSETQRNKGNFPGRFSGRQFSNSRSEMNVSTLELGDSALYLCASSGGTSGVSEQYFGPGTRLTVT.

The chain combines TRBV29-1 with TRBJ2-2, with 11 bases matching TRBD1. V dropped 6 bases and J dropped 3; count of bases not matched to a gene: 3. This CDR3 contains 14 residues. CDR1 SQVTM and CDR2 ANQGSEA come from the germline V gene. The CDR3 loop reads CSVWTGGDTGELFF. As DNA, the CDR3 is TGCAGCGTCTGGACAGGGGGCGACACCGGGGAGCTGTTTTTT.

The count of this clone is one. The chain combines TRBV29-1 with TRBJ2-1; 13 bases are shared with TRBD2. Germline V CDR1 and CDR2: SQVTM, ANQGSEA. The V segment lost 6 bases and the J segment 2 bases; nucleotides outside the gene matches: 4. The CDR3 covers 15 residues. The CDR3 region has the DNA TGCAGCGTCCTGACTAGCGGGAGGACCTACAATGAGCAGTTCTTC. Encoded protein: CSVLTSGRTYNEQFF.

The chain combines TRBV28 with TRBJ2-7; 7 bases are a match to TRBD2. J lost 4 bases, V lost 1 base, and 4 bases had no gene match. Germline values: CDR1 MDHEN, CDR2 SYDVKM. The CDR3 has 14 amino acids. CDR3 sequence reads: CASSLLGEGYEQYF. The DNA for the CDR3 is TGTGCCAGCAGTTTATTGGGGGAGGGGTACGAGCAGTACTTC.

This clone is a singleton in its sample. The chain employs TRBV7-8 and TRBJ1-5, with D perhaps TRBD1 (6 bases). With 4 bases removed from V and 4 bases from J, the gap between germline ends came to 11 bases. CDR1 and CDR2 (germline): SGHVS, FQNEAQ. CDR3 length: 14 residues. CDR3 amino acids: CASSSRGGNQPQHF. CDR3 nucleotide sequence: TGTGCCAGCAGCTCAAGGGGGGGGAATCAGCCCCAGCATTTT.

The V and J genes are TRBV7-9 and TRBJ2-7; TRBD1 might be the D (6 bases). V was cut by 8 bases and J by 1 base, with 9 bases left in between. Germline CDR1 is SEHNR and CDR2 is FQNEAQ (reference sequence). This CDR3 region has 12 residues. The CDR3 protein is CASSQGSYEQYF. In nucleotides, the CDR3 is TGTGCCAGCTCCCAGGGGTCCTACGAGCAGTACTTC.

Here the CDR3 DNA reads TGTGCCAGCAGTTTGAGGGACAGGGGGTATGGCAATCAGCCCCAGCATTTT. It encodes CASSLRDRGYGNQPQHF. This chain connects TRBV28 to TRBJ1-5; 11 bases are shared with TRBD1. The CDR3 spans 17 residues. The V gene's germline CDR1 is MDHEN and CDR2 SYDVKM. J lost 2 bases, V lost 3 bases, and 6 bases had no gene match.

A single count supports this clone. The V call is TRBV5-6, the J call TRBJ2-7, with 8 bases that match TRBD1. This CDR3 has 15 amino acids. Trimming removed 2 bases from V and 3 bases from J; junction bases left unmatched: 7. Germline CDR1 and CDR2: SGHDT and YYEEEE. CDR3 sequence: CASSFWSTGGYEQYF. The CDR3 region has the DNA TGTGCCAGCAGCTTTTGGTCCACAGGGGGCTACGAGCAGTACTTC.

The chain joins TRBV6-5 to TRBJ2-2; tentative D call: TRBD2 (6 bases). Germline V gene lookup returns CDR1 MNHEY and CDR2 SVGAGI. Trimming cost V 6 bases and J 8 bases, with 10 bases left between them. The CDR3 is 12 amino acids. This CDR3 reads CASSHRGGELFF. Here the CDR3 DNA reads TGTGCCAGCAGCCATCGGGGGGGGGAGCTGTTTTTT.

The chain combines TRBV6-5 with TRBJ1-1; weak D call: TRBD1 (5 bases). V gave up 6 bases and J gave up 5 bases, with 13 bases separating them. CDR1 and CDR2 (germline): MNHEY, SVGAGI. The length of the CDR3 is 13 residues. DNA of the CDR3: TGTGCCAGCAGACTCGACAGCCTTACTGAAGCTTTCTTT. Its protein product is CASRLDSLTEAFF.

CDR3 residues: CASSTMDGRDQPQHF. CDR3 DNA: TGTGCCAGCTCAACAATGGACGGGAGGGATCAGCCCCAGCATTTT. The gene calls are TRBV18 and TRBJ1-5; D remains unclear. The CDR3 has 15 amino acids. Germline V CDR1 and CDR2: KGHSH, LQKENI. V lost 5 bases, J lost 5 bases, and 16 bases lay in between.

This chain links TRBV4-3 with TRBJ2-7, with D unclear. Germline V gene lookup returns CDR1 LGHNA and CDR2 YSLEER. This CDR3 has 15 amino acids. Trimming shortened V by 0 bases and J by 3 bases, and 12 bases separated the two germline ends. CDR3 nucleotide sequence: TGCGCCAGCAGCCAAGATTACTTCTTTATCTACGAGCAGTACTTC. It codes for CASSQDYFFIYEQYF.

J is TRBJ1-2 and V is TRBV28; 9 bases match TRBD1. Germline V lookup: CDR1 MDHEN, CDR2 SYDVKM. This CDR3 region has 16 residues. Trimming at V came to 5 bases and at J to 2 bases, leaving 9 bases not matched to a gene. For the CDR3, the DNA is TGTGCCAGCAGTCCTGGACAGGGGCCGTACAACTATGGCTACACCTTC. Protein product: CASSPGQGPYNYGYTF.

The chain joins TRBV10-2 to TRBJ2-7, with a weak D call TRBD1 (7 bases). This CDR3 contains 14 residues. Trimming cost V 4 bases and J 4 bases, with 14 bases left between them. CDR1 is WSHSY, CDR2 SAAADI, per germline. Here the CDR3 reads CASSGPGGGYEQYF. CDR3 nucleotide sequence: TGCGCCAGCAGTGGCCCAGGGGGAGGATACGAGCAGTACTTC.

This chain links TRBV29-1 with TRBJ2-5, with 7 bases identical to TRBD2. The CDR3 totals 13 residues. In germline, CDR1 is SQVTM, CDR2 ANQGSEA. CDR3 nucleotides: TGCGGCTGGGCTAGCGGTCTCCAAGAGACCCAGTACTTC. This sequence encodes CGWASGLQETQYF.

The genes are TRBV11-2 and TRBJ1-2, with D possibly being TRBD1 (5 bases). Germline CDR1 SGHAT, CDR2 FQNNGV. This CDR3 is built from 14 residues. V gave up 3 bases and J gave up 7 bases, with 15 bases separating them. CDR3 nucleotides: TGTGCCAGCAGCTTGGACACGGTGAAGAGTGGCTACACCTTC. Protein product: CASSLDTVKSGYTF.

The V call is TRBV9, the J call TRBJ2-5; TRBD2 agrees at 12 bases. The V gene end was trimmed by 5 bases and the J gene end by 1 base; junction bases not matched to a gene: 3. Germline V gene lookup returns CDR1 SGDLS and CDR2 YYNGEE. There are 15 residues in the CDR3. CDR3 sequence: CASSASGRVQETQYF. CDR3 sequence (DNA): TGTGCCAGCAGTGCTAGCGGGAGGGTCCAAGAGACCCAGTACTTC.

J is TRBJ2-1 and V is TRBV4-3; the match to TRBD2 covers 11 bases. The J segment lost 5 bases and the V segment lost 1 base, leaving 7 bases of the junction unmatched. Germline V gene sequence: CDR1 LGHNA, CDR2 YSLEER. The CDR3 covers 17 residues. The CDR3 sequence is CASSQVATSGINNEQFF. CDR3 nucleotides: TGCGCCAGCAGCCAAGTCGCGACTAGCGGGATTAACAATGAGCAGTTCTTC.

The rearrangement uses TRBV2 and TRBJ2-7; the match to TRBD1 covers 9 bases. The CDR3 sequence is 16 residues long. The germline CDR1 and CDR2 sequences are SNHLY and FYNNEI. The junction had 12 bases not matched to a gene; V was cut back by 7 bases and J by 2 bases. CDR3 DNA sequence: TGTGCCAGCACCCCGAGCTTATGGGACAGGGCCTACGAGCAGTACTTC. Translation gives CASTPSLWDRAYEQYF.

The chain uses TRBV6-6 and TRBJ2-1, with 10 bases fitting TRBD2. The CDR3 has 16 residues. V shed 5 bases and J 4 bases; nucleotides not matched to a gene: 8. Per the germline V gene, CDR1 is MNHNY and CDR2 is SVGAGI (reference sequence). DNA for the CDR3: TGTGCCAGCAGTCGAGGCCTAGCGGGAGAGTACAATGAGCAGTTCTTC. Its protein product is CASSRGLAGEYNEQFF.